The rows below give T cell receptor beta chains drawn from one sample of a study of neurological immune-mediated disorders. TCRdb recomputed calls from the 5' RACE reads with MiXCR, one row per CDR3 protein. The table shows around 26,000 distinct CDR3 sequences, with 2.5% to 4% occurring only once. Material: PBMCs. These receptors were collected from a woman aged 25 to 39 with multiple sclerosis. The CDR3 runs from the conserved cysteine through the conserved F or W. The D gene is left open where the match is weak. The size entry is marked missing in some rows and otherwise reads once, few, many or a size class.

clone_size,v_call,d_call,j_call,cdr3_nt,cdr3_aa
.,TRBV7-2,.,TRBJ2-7,TGTGCCAGCAGCTTGGACCTTAGGACCTACGAGCAGTACTTC,CASSLDLRTYEQYF
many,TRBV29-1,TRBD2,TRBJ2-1,TGCAGCGCGGCCTGGACTAGCGCCAATGAGCAGTTCTTC,CSAAWTSANEQFF
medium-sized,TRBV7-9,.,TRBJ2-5,TGTGCCAGCAGCTTAGTGGGAGAGACCCAGTACTTC,CASSLVGETQYF
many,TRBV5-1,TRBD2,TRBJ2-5,TGCGCCAGCAGCTTAAGCGGGAGGTTGGAGACCCAGTACTTC,CASSLSGRLETQYF
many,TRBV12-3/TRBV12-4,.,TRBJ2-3,TGTGCCAGCAGTTTAATGGCGGTCACAGATACGCAGTATTTT,CASSLMAVTDTQYF
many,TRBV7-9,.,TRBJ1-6,TGTGCCAGCAGCTTAATGGGGGATTCACCCCTCAACTTT,CASSLMGDSPLNF
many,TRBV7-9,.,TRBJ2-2,TGTGCCAGCAGCCCCCGTTCCACCACCGGGGAGCTGTTTTTT,CASSPRSTTGELFF
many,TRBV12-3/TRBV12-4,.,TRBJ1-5,TGTGCCAGCAGTTCCCAGGGGTTTCAGCCCCAGCATTTT,CASSSQGFQPQHF
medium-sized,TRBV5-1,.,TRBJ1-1,TGCGCCAGCAGCTCTACAGGTTTAACAGCCGTGAACACTGAAGCTTTCTTT,CASSSTGLTAVNTEAFF
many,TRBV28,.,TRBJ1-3,TGTGCCAGCATCACGGCGGACTCTGGAAAAACCATATATTTT,CASITADSGKTIYF
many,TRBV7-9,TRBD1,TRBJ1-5,TGTGCCAGCAGCCCCTCGACAGGGGATCAGCCCCAGAATTTT,CASSPSTGDQPQNF
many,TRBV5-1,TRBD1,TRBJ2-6,TGCGCCAGCAGCTCGGGGGACAGGGCTGGGGCCAACGTCCTGACTTTC,CASSSGDRAGANVLTF
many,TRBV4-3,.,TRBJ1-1,TGCGCCAGCAGCCAAGGGTTGAACTCCGCCCTGGGCACTGAAGCTTTCTTT,CASSQGLNSALGTEAFF
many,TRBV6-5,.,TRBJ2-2,TGTGCCAGCAGTTACGGGGGTTACCACACCGGGGAGCTGTTTTTT,CASSYGGYHTGELFF
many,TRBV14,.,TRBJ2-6,TGTGCCAGCAGCCAACGCCGGGCCTCTGGGGCCAACGTCCTGACTTTC,CASSQRRASGANVLTF
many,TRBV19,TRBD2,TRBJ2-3,TGTGCCAGTAGCGGGAGGGGTACAGATACGCAGTATTTT,CASSGRGTDTQYF
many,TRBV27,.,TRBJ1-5,TGTGCCAGCAGTTTAAGAGAAGATCAGCCCCAGAATTTT,CASSLREDQPQNF
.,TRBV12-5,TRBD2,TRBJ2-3,TGTGCTAGTGGCCGGGAGGGAGGAGGCACGCAGTATTTT,CASGREGGGTQYF
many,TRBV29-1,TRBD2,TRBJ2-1,TGCAGCATTTCGTTAGGGAGCGGGAGCTTCTCCTACAATGAGCAGTTCTTC,CSISLGSGSFSYNEQFF
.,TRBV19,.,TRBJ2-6,TGTGCCAGTAGCCTTGATTCAACGGGCTCTGGGGCCAACGTCCTGACTTTC,CASSLDSTGSGANVLTF
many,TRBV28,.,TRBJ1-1,TGTGCCAGCAGCAACCAGGGGTTAGGGGCTTTCTTT,CASSNQGLGAFF
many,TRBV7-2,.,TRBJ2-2,TGTGCCAGCAGCCGAGGGGGACCCGGGGAGCTGTTTTTT,CASSRGGPGELFF
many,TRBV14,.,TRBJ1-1,TGTGCCAGCAGCCCCGACAGTACTGAAGCTTTCTTT,CASSPDSTEAFF
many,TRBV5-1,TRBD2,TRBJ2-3,TGCGCCAGCAGCCAGGGACTAGCTGACGATACGCAGTATTTT,CASSQGLADDTQYF
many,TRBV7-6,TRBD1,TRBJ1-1,TGTGCCAGCAGCGGACACAGGGGAGAGAACACTGAAGCTTTCTTT,CASSGHRGENTEAFF
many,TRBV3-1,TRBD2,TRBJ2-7,TGTGCCAGCAGCCAAGTGGCTAGCGGGAGGATCAACTTC,CASSQVASGRINF
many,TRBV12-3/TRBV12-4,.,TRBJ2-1,TGTGCCAGCAGTTTGAGGCACTCTCCCTACAATGAGCAGTTCTTC,CASSLRHSPYNEQFF
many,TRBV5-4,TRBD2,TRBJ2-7,TGTGCCAGCAGCCGTATACGGGGGGGTCCGACCTACGAGCAGTACTTC,CASSRIRGGPTYEQYF
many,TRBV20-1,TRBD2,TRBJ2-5,TGCAGTGCTAGAGGGACTAGCGGGGTAGAGACCCAGTACTTC,CSARGTSGVETQYF
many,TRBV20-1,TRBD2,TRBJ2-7,TGCAGTGCTACTTTAGCGGGAGCCTACGAGCAGTACTTC,CSATLAGAYEQYF
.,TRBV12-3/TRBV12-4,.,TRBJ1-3,TGTGCCAGCAGCTCCGACCGCCGACGATCTGGAAAAACCATATATTTT,CASSSDRRRSGKTIYF
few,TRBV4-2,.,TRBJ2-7,TGTGCCAGCAGCCAAGAAAGTAAAACAGGGCACGAGCAGTACTTC,CASSQESKTGHEQYF
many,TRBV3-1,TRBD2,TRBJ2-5,TGTGCCAGCAGCCTAACCGGGACTAGCTGGGAGACCCAGTACTTC,CASSLTGTSWETQYF
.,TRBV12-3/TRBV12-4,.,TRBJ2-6,TGTGCCAGCAGTTTAGATCATGGGGCCAACGTCCTGACTTTC,CASSLDHGANVLTF
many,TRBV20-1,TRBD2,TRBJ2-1,TGCAGTGCTAGGTTCCGGGAGGCGAGCTCCTACAATGAGCAGTTCTTC,CSARFREASSYNEQFF
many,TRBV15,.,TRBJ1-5,TGTGCCACCAGCAGTTTATGGGGGCAGCCCCAGCATTTT,CATSSLWGQPQHF
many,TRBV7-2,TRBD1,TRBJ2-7,TGTGCCAGCAGCTTAAGGGACAGGAGCTACTACGAGCAGTACTTC,CASSLRDRSYYEQYF
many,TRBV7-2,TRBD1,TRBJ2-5,TGTGCCAGCAGCCCCCTGACAGGGGAGACCCAGTACTTC,CASSPLTGETQYF
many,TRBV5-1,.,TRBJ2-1,TGCGCCAGCAGCCCCACCCCGGGCAGCTTGGATGAGCAGTTCTTC,CASSPTPGSLDEQFF
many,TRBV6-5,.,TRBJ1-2,TGTGCCAGCAGTTCCTCGGACGGGAACTATGGCTACACCTTC,CASSSSDGNYGYTF
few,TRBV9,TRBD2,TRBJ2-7,TGTGCCAGCAGCGTAGACGGGAGGCAATACGAGCAGTACTTC,CASSVDGRQYEQYF
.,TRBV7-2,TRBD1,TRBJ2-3,TGTGCCAGCAGCTTAAGGACAGGCCCGCAGTATTTT,CASSLRTGPQYF
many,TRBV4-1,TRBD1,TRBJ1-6,TGCGCCAGCAGCCGAGGACAGGGAAATTCACCCCTCCACTTT,CASSRGQGNSPLHF
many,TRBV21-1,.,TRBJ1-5,TGTGCCAGCATCCTTACTGGGACGGTCCTTAATCAGCCCCAGCATTTT,CASILTGTVLNQPQHF
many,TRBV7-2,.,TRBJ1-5,TGTGCCAGCAGCCTCCAGTCCAGCAATCAGCCCCAGCATTTT,CASSLQSSNQPQHF
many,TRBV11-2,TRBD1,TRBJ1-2,TGTGCCAGCAGCTTAGGTTCCAGGGGGGGATATGGCTACACCTTC,CASSLGSRGGYGYTF
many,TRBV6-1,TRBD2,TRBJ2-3,TGTGCCAGCAGTGAAATGGGACTAGCTGATACGCAGTATTTT,CASSEMGLADTQYF
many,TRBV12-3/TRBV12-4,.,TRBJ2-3,TGTGCCAGCAGTTTTAGGGCCGGCACAGATACGCAGTATTTT,CASSFRAGTDTQYF
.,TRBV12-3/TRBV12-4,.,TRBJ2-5,TGTGCCAGCAGTGACTCAATGGGGGAGACCCAGTACTTC,CASSDSMGETQYF
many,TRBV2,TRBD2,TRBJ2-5,TGTGCCAGCACTCTTGGACTAGCGGGGGGCCAAGAGACCCAGTACTTC,CASTLGLAGGQETQYF
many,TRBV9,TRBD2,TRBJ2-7,TGTGCCAGCAGCGTAGGTAGCGGGATAGGCCACGAGCAGTACTTC,CASSVGSGIGHEQYF
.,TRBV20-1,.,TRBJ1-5,TGCAGTGCTAGGGGGGGGTCATTCAATCAGCCCCAGAATTTT,CSARGGSFNQPQNF
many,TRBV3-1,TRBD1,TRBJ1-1,TGTGCCAGCAGCCGGACAGGGGACACTGAAGCTTTCTTT,CASSRTGDTEAFF
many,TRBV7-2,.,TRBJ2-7,TGTGCCAGCAGCCGAACTAGTACCTACGAGCAGTACTTC,CASSRTSTYEQYF
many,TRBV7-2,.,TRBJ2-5,TGTGCCAGCAGCAGCGGCCGGGGCAAGCAAGAGACCCAGTACTTC,CASSSGRGKQETQYF